This T cell receptor (beta chain) was recovered during a study of cytomegalovirus exposure and HLA in healthy donors. For the study at large: Across under 450 genotyped donors, approximately 81% landed in the Caucasian-associated ancestry cluster.

The sample holds one count of this clone. Its antigen is not identified. PCR amplification relied on 60 Vbeta primers (plus 13 Jbeta primers). Only in-frame clones appear in the TCRdb table, and some are missing; sequencing was by immunoSEQ multiplex PCR. The repertoire holds under 200,000 clones, around 80% seen once, with about 0.72% in the top ten. Trimming took 1 base from V and 3 from J; bases not matched to a gene: 2. The CDR3 contains 14 residues. CDR1 and CDR2 from the germline V gene are PRHDT and FYEKMQ (reference sequence). Overall study results and limits: Association of fewer than 20,000 TCR beta sequences with HLA alleles was found at 0.05 false discovery rate in a later analysis. For presence/absence analyses, sequencing depth was assumed to be roughly uniform across donors. Relative to equally common others, HLA-associated TCR beta chains showed greater clonal expansion in a later analysis.

This TCR came from a woman in her thirties or forties in good health and CMV-seronegative. The rearrangement uses TRBV13 and TRBJ1-2, with 7 nucleotides matching TRBD1. Material for sequencing was PBMCs. The CDR3 sequence is CASSLVGTDYGYTF. In nucleotides, the CDR3 is TGTGCCAGCAGCTTAGTAGGGACAGACTATGGCTACACCTTC.